What follows is one T cell receptor beta chain and its context. This clonotype was seen only a few times. Its recognized antigen is unknown. No per-base quality is available; no much larger clone lies one base away. Libraries were made using multiplex PCR. TCRdb shows the sequencer as Illumina HiSeq 4000. iRepertoire HTBI primers and Arm-PCR amplification of CDR3 regions were used to construct TCR beta libraries. Before sequencing, the PCR products went through gel purification. Regarding the original processing steps: A total of around 59 TRBV and approximately 13 TRBJ segments were identified across samples and were used for gene usage analysis of CDR3 amino acid clonotypes. COPE and FqMerger were used to merge the filtered high-quality paired reads into contigs. BLAST was used to align contigs to the IMGT TRBV, TRBD and TRBJ reference genes, and CDR3 was defined following IMGT. Clonotypes above 0.1% frequency were classified as highly expanded clones. Shannon entropy was used to measure repertoire diversity, and the Gini coefficient was used to measure V-J evenness. Clonotypes shared by more than one individual were considered public. Through fastp at Q25 and MiXCR, TCRdb rebuilt clones from the public reads, retaining in-frame beta chains. Rows merge per CDR3 protein into single entries with the most common DNA and genes. TCRdb's processing, not the authors', yielded these V and J calls. This sample gives about 530,000 distinct CDR3 sequences in total; about 16% of them show up just once. Roughly 25% of the sample is held by the ten biggest clonotypes.

Read against the paper, the sample's time point label means: newly diagnosed GD, antithyroid drugs for less than 3 months. RNA was extracted from PBMCs in TRIzol for both TCR sequencing and RNA sequencing. Graves' disease was diagnosed according to American Thyroid Association guidelines. The patients came from an endocrinology department in Xi'an, China. Each patient gave 7 to 9.5 milliliters of peripheral blood, collected in an EDTA anticoagulant tube. Ficoll Paque Plus density gradient separation was used to isolate PBMCs, and no further T cell sorting was performed. An Agilent 2100 Bioanalyzer and agarose gel were used to assess RNA quality, and a NanoDrop 2000 was used to measure RNA concentration. This sample is part of a study of regulatory T cells in long-lasting Graves disease (dated by TCRdb to the early 2020s). For the wider study: In the newly diagnosed Graves' disease group, patients had been taking antithyroid drugs for less than 3 months. A total of some 35 samples underwent TCR sequencing: about 13 from persistent and roughly 20 from newly diagnosed Graves' disease patients. This study used TCR sequencing and RNA sequencing of peripheral blood to compare persistent Graves' disease patients against newly diagnosed Graves' disease patients. The study took place in China and was registered as a clinical trial.

Broad study findings and their caveats: Compared with newly diagnosed patients, patients with persistent Graves' disease had lower TCR Shannon entropy and fewer highly expanded clones, which suggests clonal expansion. The authors noted that the small sample size was a limitation that may lower accuracy. Preferential use of TRBV28, TRBJ1-2 and TRBJ2-5 was observed in persistent disease, whereas TRBV20-1 and TRBJ2-1 were favored in newly diagnosed disease. Sequencing and analysis were restricted to the TCR beta chain. The study examined only peripheral blood because the primary lesion, thyroid tissue, could not be accessed. More public clonotypes were shared among persistent patients (2,741) than among newly diagnosed patients (roughly 1,000).

The CDR3 contains 16 residues, cysteine and phenylalanine counted. Of the read, only the CDR3 DNA is kept; its 48 bases are in frame from base 1. CDR1 is given as SEHNR and CDR2 as FQNEAQ, both from the germline V gene (reference sequence). V is shortened by 4 bases, J by 3 bases, and the region joining them spans 16 bases. The same sample was also used in a study of T cells in Graves' hyperthyroidism and ophthalmopathy. The second study reports: Graves' hyperthyroidism was defined as stable when no progression to ophthalmopathy occurred over 18 months of follow-up. Hyperthyroidism patients were newly diagnosed, with disease duration under 2 months, and aged 18 to 65 years. Any patient with an uncontrolled infection, another autoimmune disease, pregnancy or lactation was excluded. Diagnoses relied on clinical symptoms, serum thyroxine and TRAb, thyroid ultrasound and orbital computed tomography. A first-round RT-PCR of the TCR CDR3 used the HTBI primer set with the Qiagen OneStep RT-PCR kit. Most expanded thyroid clonotypes (frequency above 0.001) were also detected in blood, a finding suggesting that blood repertoires may reflect thyroid immune responses. A model built on a 13 V-J signature distinguished ophthalmopathy from stable hyperthyroidism, reaching 87.88% sensitivity and about 81% specificity in cross-validation and 80%/75% in testing. During validation, the model predicted progression to ophthalmopathy a median of around 7 months ahead of onset, with almost 71% sensitivity and 72.22% specificity. A discovery cohort of about a hundred patients, roughly 43 with Graves' ophthalmopathy and 57 with stable Graves' hyperthyroidism, was used to find distinguishing TCR V-J signatures. An independent validation cohort of 18 to 20 hyperthyroidism patients and about 15 patients who later progressed to ophthalmopathy tested prospective prediction of ophthalmopathy. The 75 to 100 discovery patients were randomly divided into training and test sets at a 7:3 ratio. In six Graves' hyperthyroidism patients, the study also compared T-cell repertoires from thyroid tissue with T-cell repertoires from blood. Following sampling, methimazole starting at 30 mg daily was given to hyperthyroidism patients, and high-dose intravenous methylprednisolone was given to ophthalmopathy patients. A second multiplex PCR round built the libraries, followed by size selection and purification. The libraries were sequenced on an Illumina HiSeq2000 using paired-end 100 bp reads. SOAPnuke was used to process the raw data, with reads discarded if the reads contained adapters or uncalled bases, had a mean Phred below 15, or lacked an exact constant-primer or identifier match. COPE v1.2.5 was used to merge high-quality paired reads, and clonotypes were defined as unique nucleotide sequences. MiTCR v1.1 was used to align the clonotypes against IMGT TRBV, TRBD and TRBJ reference segments. The analysis was restricted to V-J combinations with a frequency above 0.0001, which together covered 99.2% of the repertoires. A TCS score was defined as the ratio between F50 (clonal expansion) and ExV (chaos), using BLOSUM62-based TCRdist between CDR3 peptides within each V-J. Welch's t-statistics and random forest reduced some 510 V-J features to 13, which were used in a naive Bayes classifier (R e1071). No statistical method was used to fix the sample size in advance, and group allocation was not hidden from the investigators. The paper reports TCR Vbeta CDR3 sequencing of more than 120 peripheral blood samples: approximately 41 ophthalmopathy, around 80 hyperthyroidism and approximately 17 progressor patients.

The sequence derives from a woman aged 40-65 years with Graves disease. Donor details come from another sample of the same person, matched by shared clones. The sequence is built from TRBV7-9 and TRBJ2-1; TRBD1 could be the D gene, as 6 bases match. The sequencing used peripheral blood mononuclear cells (PBMCs), collected at new diagnosis, from a patient treated with antithyroid drugs. The sequenced DNA: TGTGCCAGCAGCTCCCACGTCAGGGGCAGCTACAATGAGCAGTTCTTC. Translation gives CASSSHVRGSYNEQFF.